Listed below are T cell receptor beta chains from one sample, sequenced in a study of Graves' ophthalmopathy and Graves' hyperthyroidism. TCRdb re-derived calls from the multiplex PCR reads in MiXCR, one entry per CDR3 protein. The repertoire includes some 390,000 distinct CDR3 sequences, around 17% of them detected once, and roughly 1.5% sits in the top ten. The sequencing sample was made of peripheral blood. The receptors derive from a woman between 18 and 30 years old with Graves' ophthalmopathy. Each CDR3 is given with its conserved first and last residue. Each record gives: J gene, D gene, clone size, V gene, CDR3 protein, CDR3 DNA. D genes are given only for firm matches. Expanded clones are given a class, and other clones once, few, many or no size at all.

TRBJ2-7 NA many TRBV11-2 CASSWTESYEQYF TGTGCCAGCAGCTGGACAGAGTCCTACGAGCAGTACTTC
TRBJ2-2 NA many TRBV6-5 CASSYSYGELFF TGTGCCAGCAGTTACTCGTATGGGGAGCTGTTTTTT
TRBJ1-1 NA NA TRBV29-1 CSVAKRQNTEAFF TGCAGCGTGGCCAAGCGACAGAACACTGAAGCTTTCTTT
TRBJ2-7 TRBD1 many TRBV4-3 CASSRGQGGAYEQYF TGCGCCAGCAGCCGAGGACAGGGGGGGGCCTACGAGCAGTACTTC
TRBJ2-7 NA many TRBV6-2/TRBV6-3 CASSYRVPHSYEQYF TGTGCCAGCAGTTATCGAGTCCCGCACTCCTACGAGCAGTACTTC
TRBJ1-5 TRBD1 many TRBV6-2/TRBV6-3 CASSYRTGGNSNQPQHF TGTGCCAGCAGTTACAGGACAGGGGGGAATAGCAATCAGCCCCAGCATTTT
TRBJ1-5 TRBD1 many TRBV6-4 CASSDSMGDRAINSNQPQHF TGTGCCAGCAGTGACTCGATGGGGGACAGGGCGATTAATAGCAATCAGCCCCAGCATTTT
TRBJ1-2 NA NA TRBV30 CAWSVANYGYTF TGTGCCTGGAGTGTAGCGAACTATGGCTACACCTTC
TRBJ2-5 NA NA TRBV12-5 CASGLADELGTQYF TGTGCTAGTGGTTTGGCGGACGAGTTAGGGACCCAGTACTTC
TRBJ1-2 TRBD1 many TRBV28 CASDDRVSWGYTF TGTGCCAGCGACGACAGGGTGTCGTGGGGCTACACCTTC
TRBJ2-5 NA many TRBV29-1 CSVTPAGVGETQYF TGCAGCGTGACCCCGGCGGGTGTAGGAGAGACCCAGTACTTC
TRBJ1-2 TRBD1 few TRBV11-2 CASSPTGGDGYTF TGTGCCAGCAGCCCGACAGGGGGGGATGGCTACACCTTC
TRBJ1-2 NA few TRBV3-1 CASSPQPYYGYTF TGTGCCAGCAGCCCCCAGCCTTACTATGGCTACACCTTC
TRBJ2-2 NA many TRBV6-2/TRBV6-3 CASSKLALNTGELFF TGTGCCAGCTCGAAACTAGCTCTAAACACCGGGGAGCTGTTTTTT
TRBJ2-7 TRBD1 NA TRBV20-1 CSARPDRGLYEQYF TGCAGTGCTAGACCCGACAGGGGGCTCTACGAGCAGTACTTC
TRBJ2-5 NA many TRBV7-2 CASSRDDQETQYF TGTGCCAGCAGCAGGGACGACCAAGAGACCCAGTACTTC
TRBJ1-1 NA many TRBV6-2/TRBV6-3 CASTPGRLSTEAFF TGTGCCAGCACCCCGGGGAGACTGAGCACTGAAGCTTTCTTT
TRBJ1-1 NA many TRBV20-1 CSAREHTEAFF TGCAGTGCTAGAGAACACACTGAAGCTTTCTTT
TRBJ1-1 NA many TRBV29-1 CSTRWGGEAFF TGCAGCACCCGGTGGGGTGGAGAAGCTTTCTTT
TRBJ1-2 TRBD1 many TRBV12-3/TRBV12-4 CASSLRPGQGVYYGYTF TGTGCCAGCAGTTTACGACCGGGACAGGGCGTCTACTATGGCTACACCTTC
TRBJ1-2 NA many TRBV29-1 CSVETDDGYTF TGCAGCGTTGAAACAGACGATGGCTACACCTTC
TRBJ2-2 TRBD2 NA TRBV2 CASTGLAGGPAGELFF TGTGCCAGCACAGGTCTAGCGGGAGGGCCTGCCGGGGAGCTGTTTTTT
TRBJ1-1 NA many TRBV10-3 CAISESTWPAF TGTGCCATCAGTGAGTCGACTTGGCCAGCGTTT
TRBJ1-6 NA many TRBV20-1 CSARDLRVPYNSPLHF TGCAGTGCTAGAGACCTAAGGGTCCCATATAATTCACCCCTCCACTTT
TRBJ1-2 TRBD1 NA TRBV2 CASSTTGVAGGYTF TGTGCCAGCAGCACGACAGGGGTAGCGGGTGGCTACACCTTC
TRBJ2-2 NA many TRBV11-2 CASTPAGNTGELFF TGTGCCAGCACCCCAGCGGGGAACACCGGGGAGCTGTTTTTT
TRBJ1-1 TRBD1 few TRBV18 CASSARTGVATEAFF TGTGCCAGCTCAGCGAGGACAGGGGTCGCCACTGAAGCTTTCTTT
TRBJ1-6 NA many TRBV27 CASREYTVPNSPLHF TGTGCCAGCAGGGAATACACAGTGCCCAATTCACCCCTCCACTTT
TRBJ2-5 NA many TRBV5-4 CASSSRQDQETQYF TGTGCCAGCAGCTCGCGACAAGACCAAGAGACCCAGTACTTC
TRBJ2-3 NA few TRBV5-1 CASSLRGASTDTQYF TGCGCCAGCAGCTTGCGGGGGGCAAGCACAGATACGCAGTATTTT
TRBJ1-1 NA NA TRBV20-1 CSATVTSIEAFF TGCAGTGCTACGGTGACTTCGATTGAAGCTTTCTTT
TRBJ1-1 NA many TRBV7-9 CASTLHENTEAFF TGTGCCAGCACCTTGCACGAGAATACTGAAGCTTTCTTT
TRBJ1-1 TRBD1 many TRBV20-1 CSAPQGAAFF TGCAGTGCACCACAGGGGGCAGCTTTCTTT
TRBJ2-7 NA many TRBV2 CASSEGLSWQYF TGTGCCAGCAGTGAGGGACTTAGTTGGCAGTACTTC
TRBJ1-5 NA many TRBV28 CASSSPPSWPQHF TGTGCCAGCAGTTCCCCCCCGTCGTGGCCCCAGCATTTT
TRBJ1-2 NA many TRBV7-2 CASSHAWPNYGYTF TGTGCCAGCAGCCATGCTTGGCCCAACTATGGCTACACCTTC
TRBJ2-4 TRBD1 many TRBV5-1 CASRADRGVAGNIQYF TGCGCCAGCAGGGCAGACAGGGGGGTCGCCGGAAACATTCAGTACTTC
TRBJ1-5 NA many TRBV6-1 CASWGLNSNQPQHF TGTGCCAGCTGGGGGTTGAATAGCAATCAGCCCCAGCATTTT
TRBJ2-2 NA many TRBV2 CASTANGFNTGELFF TGTGCCAGCACTGCCAACGGATTTAACACCGGGGAGCTGTTTTTT
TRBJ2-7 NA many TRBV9 CASSPQRRGEQYF TGTGCCAGCAGCCCGCAACGCCGGGGCGAGCAGTACTTC
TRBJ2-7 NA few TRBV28 CASTPGSSDEQYF TGTGCCAGCACCCCGGGGAGTAGCGACGAGCAGTACTTC
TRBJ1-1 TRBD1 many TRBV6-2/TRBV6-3 CASRLRTGSLTEAFF TGTGCCAGCAGACTTCGGACAGGATCCCTCACTGAAGCTTTCTTT
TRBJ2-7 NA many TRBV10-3 CAIGPRNTYEQYF TGTGCCATCGGTCCGCGTAACACCTACGAGCAGTACTTC
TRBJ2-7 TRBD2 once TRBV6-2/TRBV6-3 CASAPAGGTYEQYF TGTGCCAGCGCCCCAGCGGGAGGGACCTACGAGCAGTACTTC
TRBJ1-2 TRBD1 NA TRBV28 CASSLGQGLWYGYTF TGTGCCAGCAGTTTAGGACAGGGTTTATGGTATGGCTACACCTTC
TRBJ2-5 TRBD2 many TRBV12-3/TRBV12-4 CASSLRGGERETQYF TGTGCCAGCAGTTTACGGGGGGGGGAGAGGGAGACCCAGTACTTC
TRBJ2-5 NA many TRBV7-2 CASSLLAGVEETQYF TGTGCCAGCAGCTTACTTGCCGGGGTGGAAGAGACCCAGTACTTC
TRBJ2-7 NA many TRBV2 CASSVFTQAVHEQYF TGTGCCAGCAGTGTCTTCACCCAGGCGGTCCACGAGCAGTACTTC
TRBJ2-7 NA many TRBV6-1 CASRGPVGEQYF TGTGCCAGCAGGGGACCGGTGGGCGAGCAGTACTTC
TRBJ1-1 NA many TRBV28 CASSLGQQLLNTEAFF TGTGCCAGCAGTTTGGGCCAGCAACTACTGAACACTGAAGCTTTCTTT
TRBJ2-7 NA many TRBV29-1 CSVEDQDSLNF TGCAGCGTTGAAGATCAAGACAGCCTTAACTTC
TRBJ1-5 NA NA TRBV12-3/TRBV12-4 CASSPTGQINQPQHF TGTGCCAGCAGCCCAACCGGACAGATAAATCAGCCCCAGCATTTT
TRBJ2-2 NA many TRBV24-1 CATSDPRAPRPGELFF TGTGCCACCAGTGATCCCCGGGCTCCCAGGCCCGGGGAGCTGTTTTTT
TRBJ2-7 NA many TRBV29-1 CSVGDYEQYF TGCAGCGTAGGGGACTACGAGCAGTACTTC
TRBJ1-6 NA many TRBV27 CASSLRSNSPLHF TGTGCCAGCAGTTTAAGGTCTAATTCACCCCTCCACTTT